These 12 T cell receptor beta chains were all obtained from the same sample, sequenced in a study of blood T cells in healthy people across ages. Using a J-beta primer mix together with a sample-barcoded 5' primer, a second PCR was run for roughly 7 to 11 cycles. TCRdb processed the 5' RACE reads anew with MiXCR; each CDR3 protein has one entry. Of about 1.6 million distinct CDR3 sequences listed, roughly 32% were seen once; the top ten hold over 9%. Sequencing was performed on blood. These receptors originate from a woman aged 25 to 39 in good health.

The table lists this clonotype with a few counts. The genes are TRBV9 and TRBJ2-2; D is undetermined. Trimming took off 0 bases at V and 4 bases at J, with 4 bases between the two ends. Germline loops: CDR1 SGDLS, CDR2 YYNGEE. CDR3 length: 13 amino acids. The DNA of the CDR3 is TGTGCCAGCAGCGTAGGACGCACCGGGGAGCTGTTTTTT. This codes for CASSVGRTGELFF.

The chain links TRBV7-9 to TRBJ2-1; TRBD1 matches 7 bases. V was clipped by 8 bases and J by 6 bases; unmatched bases: 7. CDR3 size: 13 residues. Looked up from germline, CDR1 is SEHNR and CDR2 is FQNEAQ (reference sequence). The CDR3 loop reads CASGKGAPNEQFF. CDR3 DNA sequence: TGTGCCAGCGGTAAGGGGGCGCCCAATGAGCAGTTCTTC.

The genes are TRBV18 and TRBJ2-1, with D unresolved. This CDR3 spans 12 amino acids. CDR1 and CDR2 (germline): KGHSH, LQKENI. Trimming took 6 bases from V and 6 from J, leaving 9 bases between them. The CDR3: CASSQALNEQFF. The CDR3 coding sequence is TGTGCCAGCTCCCAGGCCCTCAATGAGCAGTTCTTC.

This clonotype was detected many times. This chain uses TRBV20-1 with TRBJ2-5; either TRBD1 or TRBD2 may supply D (5 bases each). V was shortened by 0 bases and J by 4 bases, with 18 bases between the two germline ends. CDR1 and CDR2 from the germline V gene are DFQATT and SNEGSKA (reference sequence). CDR3 size: 16 residues. The CDR3: CSARDHTWDVRETQYF. The DNA of the CDR3 is TGCAGTGCTAGAGATCATACCTGGGACGTCCGAGAGACCCAGTACTTC.

As regards this clonotype: Being one base from a much bigger clone, this may be a read error. The chain couples TRBV4-1 to TRBJ2-5; perhaps TRBD1 as D (6 bases). The last part of the DNA fits TRBJ2-1 better; the J call may be wrong. Germline loops: CDR1 MGHRA, CDR2 YSYEKL. The CDR3 contains 18 residues. CDR3 sequence reads: CASSQDVQGAKIGETQFF. CDR3 DNA: TGCGCCAGCAGCCAAGATGTACAGGGCGCCAAGATCGGAGAGACCCAGTTCTTC.

The V and J genes are TRBV25-1 and TRBJ2-1; tentatively, D is TRBD2 (5 bases). V lost 0 bases to trimming and J lost 13 bases, with 16 bases between them. From germline, CDR1 is MGHDK and CDR2 SYGVNS. CDR3 length equals 14 residues. The CDR3: CASSEYAVGETQFF. The CDR3 nucleotides read TGTGCCAGCAGTGAATATGCGGTCGGGGAGACCCAGTTCTTC.

This chain joins TRBV6-1 and TRBJ1-5; 7 bases map to TRBD1. From germline, CDR1 is MNHNS and CDR2 SASEGT. CDR3 size: 13 residues. This CDR3 is CTTGKEGAQPQHF. DNA for the CDR3: TGTACCACCGGTAAGGAGGGGGCTCAGCCCCAGCATTTT.

This rearrangement joins TRBV28 to TRBJ2-5, with 11 bases that match TRBD2. The J call may not be correct, given that the DNA end is closer to TRBJ2-7. The CDR3 loop spans 13 amino acids. Germline V gene lookup returns CDR1 MDHEN and CDR2 SYDVKM. CDR3 in amino acids: CTTETSGRYEQYF. For the CDR3, the DNA is TGTACCACCGAAACTAGCGGGAGATACGAGCAGTACTTC.

This clonotype was picked up many times. This chain uses TRBV29-1 with TRBJ2-1; D remains ambiguous. The CDR3 runs to 12 residues. Germline-derived CDR1 and CDR2 are SQVTM and ANQGSEA. Deletions cut 3 bases from V and 4 bases from J, with 7 bases between. The CDR3 sequence is CSVDDGYNEQFF. CDR3 nucleotides: TGCAGCGTTGACGACGGGTACAATGAGCAGTTCTTC.

This clonotype showed up just a few times. This rearrangement joins TRBV30 to TRBJ2-5; D not resolved. Germline V gives CDR1 GTSNPN, CDR2 SVGIG (reference sequence). This CDR3 is 11 amino acids long. V gave up 1 base and J gave up 5 bases, with 5 bases separating them. The CDR3 here is CAWSDRETQYF. CDR3 nucleotide sequence: TGTGCCTGGAGTGACCGGGAGACCCAGTACTTC.

The rearrangement uses TRBV5-5 and TRBJ1-4; D is perhaps TRBD1 (5 bases). Looked up from germline, CDR1 is SGHKS and CDR2 is YYEKEE (reference sequence). This CDR3 region has 16 residues. V was trimmed by 3 bases and J by 4 bases, leaving 16 bases between them. Here the CDR3 DNA reads TGTGCCAGCAGCTGGGCTCCTAGACAGCTTAATGAAAAACTGTTTTTT. It translates to CASSWAPRQLNEKLFF. The complete variable domain, with remaining parts taken from reference TRBV5-5 and TRBJ1-4, reads DAGVTQSPTHLIKTRGQQVTLRCSPISGHKSVSWYQQVLGQGPQFIFQYYEKEERGRGNFPDRFSARQFPNYSSELNVNALLLGDSALYLCASSWAPRQLNEKLFFGSGTQLSVL.

The J gene is TRBJ2-1, the V gene TRBV20-1; D is perhaps TRBD1 (5 bases). This CDR3 is built from 15 residues. V lost 4 bases to trimming and J lost 1 base, with 14 bases between them. Germline V gene lookup returns CDR1 DFQATT and CDR2 SNEGSKA (reference sequence). The CDR3 coding sequence is TGCAGTGCTATGTCAGGGCGTCGGTCCTACAATGAGCAGTTCTTC. This gives the protein CSAMSGRRSYNEQFF.